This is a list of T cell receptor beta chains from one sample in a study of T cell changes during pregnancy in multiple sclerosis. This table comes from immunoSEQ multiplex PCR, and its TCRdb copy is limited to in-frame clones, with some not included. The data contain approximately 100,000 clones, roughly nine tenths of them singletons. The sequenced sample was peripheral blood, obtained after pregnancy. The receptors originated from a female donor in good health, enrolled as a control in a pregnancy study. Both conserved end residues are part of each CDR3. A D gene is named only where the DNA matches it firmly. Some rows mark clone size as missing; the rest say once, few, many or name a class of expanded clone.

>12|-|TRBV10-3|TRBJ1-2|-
TGTGCCATCAGGGGGGCTTTCTATGGCTACACCTTC
CAIRGAFYGYTF
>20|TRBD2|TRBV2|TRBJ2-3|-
TGTGCCAGCAGCGACGGTCGCGGGGGACTAGCGGGAGGGCTCACAGATACGCAGTATTTT
CASSDGRGGLAGGLTDTQYF
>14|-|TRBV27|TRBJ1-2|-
TGTGCCAGCAGTTCCCCTCAGGGGACGGGGGGCTACACCTTC
CASSSPQGTGGYTF
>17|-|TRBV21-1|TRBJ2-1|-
TGTGCCAGCAGCTTTTGGGGTAGCGGCCGCCCAAACAATGAGCAGTTCTTC
CASSFWGSGRPNNEQFF
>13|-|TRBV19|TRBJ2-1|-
TGTGCCAGTAGTATAACAGTCCACAATGAGCAGTTCTTC
CASSITVHNEQFF
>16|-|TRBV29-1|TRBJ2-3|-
TGCAGCGTCGCAAAGCGCGGGGGCGGGAGCACAGATACGCAGTATTTT
CSVAKRGGGSTDTQYF
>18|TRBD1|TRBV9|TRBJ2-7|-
TGTGCCAGCAGCGTAGCTTTAAACCCCGGACAGGGGGCCTACGAGCAGTACTTC
CASSVALNPGQGAYEQYF
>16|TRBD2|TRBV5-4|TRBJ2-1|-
TGTGCCAGCAGCCAGGATTCGGGGGGGTTCTACAATGAGCAGTTCTTC
CASSQDSGGFYNEQFF
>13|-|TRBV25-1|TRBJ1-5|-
TGTGCCAGCAGTGGACAGGGCAATCAGCCCCAGCATTTT
CASSGQGNQPQHF
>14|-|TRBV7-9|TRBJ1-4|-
TGTGCCAGCTACTCACCTGCAACTAATGAAAAACTGTTTTTT
CASYSPATNEKLFF
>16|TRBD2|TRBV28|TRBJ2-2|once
TGTGCCAGCAGTTTAACGGGGAGGGTACACACCGGGGAGCTGTTTTTT
CASSLTGRVHTGELFF
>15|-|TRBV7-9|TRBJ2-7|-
TGTGCCAGCAGCTTAGTAAACAGGGACTCCTACGAGCAGTACTTC
CASSLVNRDSYEQYF
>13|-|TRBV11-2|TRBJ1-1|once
TGTGCCAGCAGCTTAGGGGCAGCATATGAAGCTTTCTTT
CASSLGAAYEAFF
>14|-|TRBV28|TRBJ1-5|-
TGTGCCAGCAGTTTTCGGTATAGCAATCAGCCCCAGCATTTT
CASSFRYSNQPQHF
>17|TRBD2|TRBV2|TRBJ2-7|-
TGTGCCAGCAGTGACGTCCTAGCGGGAGGTATAGCCTACGAGCAGTACTTC
CASSDVLAGGIAYEQYF